A selection of T cell receptor beta chains follows, all from one sample in a study of tumor and adjacent non-tumor tissue in lung cancer. Each CDR3 protein is one row after TCRdb ran MiXCR on the multiplex PCR reads. Among more than 55,000 distinct CDR3 sequences listed, about 55% were seen once. Sequences were obtained from distant non-tumor lung tissue. These receptor sequences come from a man in his 70s with non-small cell lung cancer. CDR3s include the opening cysteine and the closing phenylalanine or tryptophan. A D gene is named only where the DNA matches it firmly. Size values are once, few and many counts, or a class for expanded clones, and some rows have none.

>TRBV5-1|.|TRBD1|TRBJ2-2
TGCGCCGGCAGCTCGGGACAGAGAAAGACCGGGGAGCTGTTTTTT
CAGSSGQRKTGELFF
>TRBV11-2|.|.|TRBJ2-3
TGTGCCAGCAGCTGGACTAACATAGATACGCAGTATTTT
CASSWTNIDTQYF
>TRBV5-1|many|.|TRBJ1-1
TGCGCCAGCAGCTCGATGACAGCCAACACTGAAGCTTTCTTT
CASSSMTANTEAFF
>TRBV6-5|.|TRBD1|TRBJ2-7
TGTGCCAGCAGAAGACAGGGGGCGGTTCACGAGCAGTATTTC
CASRRQGAVHEQYF
>TRBV30|.|.|TRBJ2-5
TGTGCCTGGAGTCCCGGGTGGGCAGCGGGGACCCAGTACTTC
CAWSPGWAAGTQYF
>TRBV11-2|medium-sized|TRBD1|TRBJ2-2
TGTGCCAGCGGGGGACAGGGGACCGGGGAGCTGTTTTTT
CASGGQGTGELFF
>TRBV11-2|once|.|TRBJ2-6
TGTGCCAGTCGGAGCTCCGGGGCCAACGTCCTGACTTTC
CASRSSGANVLTF
>TRBV6-1|.|TRBD1|TRBJ2-2
TGTGCCAGCAGTGATTCACGGGGTTCGGACACAGGGGAGCTATTTTTT
CASSDSRGSDTGELFF
>TRBV5-4|.|TRBD2|TRBJ2-1
TGTGCCAGCAGCAGGGCGAGCGGGGAGTACAATGAGCAGTTCTTC
CASSRASGEYNEQFF
>TRBV11-2|once|.|TRBJ2-3
TGTGTCAGCAGGTTATTTTCCGGGCGACTCAGGTATTTT
CVSRLFSGRLRYF
>TRBV12-3/TRBV12-4|many|.|TRBJ2-1
TGTGCCAGCAGTTTAGCGGATTACAATGAGCAGTTCTTC
CASSLADYNEQFF
>TRBV4-1|many|.|TRBJ1-5
TGCGCCAGCAGCCAAGATCCCGGGAACAGCCATCAGCCCCAGCATTTT
CASSQDPGNSHQPQHF
>TRBV5-5|.|.|TRBJ2-2
TGTGCCAGCAGCTTGGTCCAGGGGGGTGACAGCGGGGAGCTGTTTTTT
CASSLVQGGDSGELFF
>TRBV10-3|many|.|TRBJ2-7
TGTGCCATCAGTCCAGGCTACGAGCAGTACTTC
CAISPGYEQYF
>TRBV20-1|.|.|TRBJ1-1
TGCAGTGCTAGTTGTCTGGCCAGGGTGAACACTGAAGCTTTCTTT
CSASCLARVNTEAFF
>TRBV4-1|.|.|TRBJ2-5
TGCGCCAGCAGCCGCTCCTTGGGGCAGGGTGTGGAGACCGAGTACTTC
CASSRSLGQGVETEYF
>TRBV6-2/TRBV6-3|few|.|TRBJ2-7
TGTGCCAGCGGCCCCGGTAGCGTCGGTGTGTCGTACTTC
CASGPGSVGVSYF
>TRBV13|few|.|TRBJ2-1
TGTGCCAGCAGCTGGTCGCTAGGCCATGAGCAGCTCTTC
CASSWSLGHEQLF
>TRBV5-6|.|TRBD2|TRBJ2-5
TGTGCCCGCAGCGGGGGTCCAAGGAGCCAAGAGACTCAGTACTTC
CARSGGPRSQETQYF
>TRBV29-1|many|TRBD2|TRBJ2-1
TGCAGCGTTCCCTCGGGACTAGCTGGGTCCAATGAGCAGTTCTTC
CSVPSGLAGSNEQFF
>TRBV11-2|.|.|TRBJ2-7
TGTGCCAGCGGCTTTGGGGGGTTGTCCTACGAGCAGTACTTC
CASGFGGLSYEQYF
>TRBV6-5|many|.|TRBJ2-3
TGTGCCAGCAGTTACACCCCGGGTGGGGGGGCGTTCGCAGATACGCAGTATTTT
CASSYTPGGGAFADTQYF
>TRBV6-1|.|TRBD2|TRBJ2-3
TGTGCCAGCAGTGAAGCGGGAGGGAGAGGACGTGGTACAGATAAGCATTATTTT
CASSEAGGRGRGTDKHYF
>TRBV1|many|.|TRBJ2-1
TGCACCAGCAGCCTCTCCTTACGGGCCGGTGAGCAGTTCTTC
CTSSLSLRAGEQFF
>TRBV28|.|.|TRBJ2-7
TGTGCCAGCAGGCCTACGGGACTCGCGAGCTCCTACGAGCAGTACTTC
CASRPTGLASSYEQYF
>TRBV5-6|few|.|TRBJ2-1
TGTGCCAGCAGCTTATGGCTAGGCAATGAGCAGTTCTTC
CASSLWLGNEQFF
>TRBV2|.|TRBD1|TRBJ2-1
TGTGCCAGCAGCGACGAATTCCCCGGGACAGATTCCAATGAGCAGTTCTTC
CASSDEFPGTDSNEQFF
>TRBV5-1|.|TRBD2|TRBJ2-7
TGCGCCAGCGGGAGGTGGGGAGGGGCCTCCTACGAGCAGTACTTC
CASGRWGGASYEQYF
>TRBV4-1|.|.|TRBJ1-6
TGCGCCAGCAGCCAGGCCTCCACAGATAATTCACCCCTCCACTTT
CASSQASTDNSPLHF
>TRBV11-3|medium-sized|TRBD1|TRBJ2-5
TGTGCCAGCAGCAAGGACAGGCAAGAGACCCAGTACTTC
CASSKDRQETQYF
>TRBV5-1|.|.|TRBJ2-7
TGCGCCAGCAGCTTGGGCGAAGGGATCTGCGAGCAGTACTTC
CASSLGEGICEQYF
>TRBV30|.|.|TRBJ1-6
TGTGCCTGGATGAGGATTATGAATAATTCACCCCCCCACTTC
CAWMRIMNNSPPHF
>TRBV4-1|once|TRBD2|TRBJ2-1
TGCGCCAGCAGCCAAGCCTCCCTGGGACTAGCGGGAGTGGGGGGAGAGCAGCTCTTC
CASSQASLGLAGVGGEQLF